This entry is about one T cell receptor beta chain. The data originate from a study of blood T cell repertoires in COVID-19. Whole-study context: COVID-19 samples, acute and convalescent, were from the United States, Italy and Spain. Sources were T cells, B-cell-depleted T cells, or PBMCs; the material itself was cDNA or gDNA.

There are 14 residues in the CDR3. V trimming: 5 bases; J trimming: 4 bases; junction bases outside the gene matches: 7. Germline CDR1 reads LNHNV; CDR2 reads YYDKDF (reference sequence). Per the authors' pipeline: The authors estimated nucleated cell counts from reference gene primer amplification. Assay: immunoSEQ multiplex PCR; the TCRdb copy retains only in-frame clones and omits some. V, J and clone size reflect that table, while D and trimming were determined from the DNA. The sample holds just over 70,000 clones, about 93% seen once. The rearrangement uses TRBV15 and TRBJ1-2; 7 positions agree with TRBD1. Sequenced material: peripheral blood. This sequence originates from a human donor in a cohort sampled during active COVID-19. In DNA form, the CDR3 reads TGTGCCACCAGCGGCGGGGACAGTCCCTATGGCTACACCTTC. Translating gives CATSGGDSPYGYTF.